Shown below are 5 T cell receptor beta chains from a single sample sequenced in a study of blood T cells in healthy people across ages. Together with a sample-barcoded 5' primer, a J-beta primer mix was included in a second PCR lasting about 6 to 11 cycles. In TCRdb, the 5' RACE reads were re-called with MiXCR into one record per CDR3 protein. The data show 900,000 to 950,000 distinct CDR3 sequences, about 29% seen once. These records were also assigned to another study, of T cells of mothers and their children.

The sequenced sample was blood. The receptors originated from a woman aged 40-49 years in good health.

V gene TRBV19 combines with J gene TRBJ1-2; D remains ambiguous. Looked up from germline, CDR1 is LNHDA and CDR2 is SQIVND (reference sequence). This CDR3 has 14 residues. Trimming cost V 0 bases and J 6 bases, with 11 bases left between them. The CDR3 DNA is TGTGCCAGTAGTATAGATCTATGGGGAGATGGCTACACCTTC. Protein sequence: CASSIDLWGDGYTF. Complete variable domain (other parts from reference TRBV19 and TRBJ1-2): DGGITQSPKYLFRKEGQNVTLSCEQNLNHDAMYWYRQDPGQGLRLIYYSQIVNDFQKGDIAEGYSVSREKKESFPLTVTSAQKNPTAFYLCASSIDLWGDGYTFGSGTRLTVV.

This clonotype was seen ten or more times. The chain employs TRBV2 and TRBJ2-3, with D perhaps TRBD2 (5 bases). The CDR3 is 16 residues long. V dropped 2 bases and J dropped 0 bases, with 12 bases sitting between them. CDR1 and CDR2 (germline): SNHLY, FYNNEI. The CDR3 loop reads CASSESSSPSTDTQYF. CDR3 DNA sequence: TGTGCCAGCAGTGAATCCTCTAGCCCTAGCACAGATACGCAGTATTTT.

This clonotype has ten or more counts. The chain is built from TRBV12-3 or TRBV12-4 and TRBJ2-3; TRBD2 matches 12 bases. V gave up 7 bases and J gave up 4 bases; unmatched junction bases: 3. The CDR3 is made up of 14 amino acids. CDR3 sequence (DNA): TGTGCCAGCACACTAGCGGGAGGCTCAGATACGCAGTATTTT. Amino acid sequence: CASTLAGGSDTQYF.

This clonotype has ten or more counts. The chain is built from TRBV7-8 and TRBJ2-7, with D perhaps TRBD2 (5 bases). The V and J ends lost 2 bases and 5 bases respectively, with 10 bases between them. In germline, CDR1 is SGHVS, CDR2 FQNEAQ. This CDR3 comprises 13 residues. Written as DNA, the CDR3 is TGTGCCAGCAGCTTATATGCGGGTGACGAGCAGTACTTC. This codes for CASSLYAGDEQYF.

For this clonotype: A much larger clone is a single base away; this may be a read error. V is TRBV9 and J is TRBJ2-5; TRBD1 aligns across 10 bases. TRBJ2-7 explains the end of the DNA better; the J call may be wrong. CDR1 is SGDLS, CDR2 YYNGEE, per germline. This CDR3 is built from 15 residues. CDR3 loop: CASTARDRGPYEQYF. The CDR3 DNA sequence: TGTGCCAGCACGGCCAGGGACAGGGGTCCCTACGAGCAGTACTTC.